The present TCR beta chain was sequenced within a study of T cells in localized non-small cell lung cancer. Concerning this clone: The antigen remains unidentified.

General study findings and limits: Tumor trailed uninvolved adjacent lung in T cell clonality, which peaked there. A median around 57 of the top 100 tumor clones appeared in adjacent lung. Overall survival was longer when the density of T cells in the blood was higher.

Data came from immunoSEQ multiplex PCR; TCRdb stores just in-frame clones and leaves some out. This table has approximately 23,000 clones, roughly nine tenths appearing once. CDR3 size: 13 residues. V lost 5 bases, J lost 8 bases, and 8 bases stayed unmatched. Germline CDR1 and CDR2: MNHEY and SVGAGI. Sequencing was performed on peripheral blood, taken before any cancer treatment. This TCR was sampled from a male donor at least 60 years old with stage I lung adenocarcinoma. This chain joins TRBV6-5 and TRBJ1-2; 7 bases align to TRBD1. Here the CDR3 reads CASSETGFSGYTF. The CDR3 coding sequence is TGTGCCAGCAGTGAGACAGGGTTTTCGGGCTACACCTTC.